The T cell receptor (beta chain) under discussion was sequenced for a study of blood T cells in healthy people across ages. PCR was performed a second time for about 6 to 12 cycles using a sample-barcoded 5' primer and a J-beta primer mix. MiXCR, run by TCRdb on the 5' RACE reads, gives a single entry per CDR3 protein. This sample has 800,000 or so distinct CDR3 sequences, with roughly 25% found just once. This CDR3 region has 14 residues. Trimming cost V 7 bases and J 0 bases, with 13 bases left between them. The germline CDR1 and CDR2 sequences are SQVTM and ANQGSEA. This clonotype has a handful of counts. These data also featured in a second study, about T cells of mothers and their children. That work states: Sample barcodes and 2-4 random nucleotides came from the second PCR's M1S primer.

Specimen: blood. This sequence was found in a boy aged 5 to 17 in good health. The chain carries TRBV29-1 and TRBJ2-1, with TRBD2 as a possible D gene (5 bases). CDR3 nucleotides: TGCAGCGGGGAGCTGCTGAGCTCCTACAATGAGCAGTTCTTC. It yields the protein CSGELLSSYNEQFF.